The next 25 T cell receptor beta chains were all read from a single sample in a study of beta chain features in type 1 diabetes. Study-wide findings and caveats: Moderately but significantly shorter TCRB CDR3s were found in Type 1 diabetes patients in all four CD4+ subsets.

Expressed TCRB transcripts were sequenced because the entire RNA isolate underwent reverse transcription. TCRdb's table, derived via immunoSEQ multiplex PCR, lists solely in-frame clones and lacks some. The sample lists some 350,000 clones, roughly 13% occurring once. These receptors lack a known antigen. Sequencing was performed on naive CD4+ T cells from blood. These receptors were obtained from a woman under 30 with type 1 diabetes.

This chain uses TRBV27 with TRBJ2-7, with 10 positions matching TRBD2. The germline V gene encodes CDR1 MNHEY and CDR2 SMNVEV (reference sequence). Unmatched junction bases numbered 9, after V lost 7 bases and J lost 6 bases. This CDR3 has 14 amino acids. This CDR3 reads CASIETSGIFEQYV. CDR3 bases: TGTGCCAGCATTGAAACTAGCGGGATATTCGAGCAGTACGTC.

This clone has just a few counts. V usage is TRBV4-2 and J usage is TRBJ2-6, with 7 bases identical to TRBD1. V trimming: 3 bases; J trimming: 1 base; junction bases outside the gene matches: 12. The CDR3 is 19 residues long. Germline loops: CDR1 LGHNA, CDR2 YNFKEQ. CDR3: CASSHLRRTGFSGANVLTF. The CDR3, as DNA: TGTGCCAGCAGCCACCTCAGGCGGACAGGCTTTTCTGGGGCCAACGTCCTGACTTTC.

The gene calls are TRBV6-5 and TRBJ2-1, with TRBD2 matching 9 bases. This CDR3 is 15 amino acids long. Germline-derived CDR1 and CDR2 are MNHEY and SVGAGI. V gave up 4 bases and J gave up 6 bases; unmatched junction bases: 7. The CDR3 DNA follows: TGTGCCAGCAGTTCCGGGACTAGCTTCTCCAATGAGCAGTTCTTC. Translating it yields CASSSGTSFSNEQFF.

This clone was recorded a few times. The DNA of the CDR3 is TGTGCCAGCAGCTTAGGCCCGACAGGGGAGAATCAGCCCCAGCATTTT. It codes for CASSLGPTGENQPQHF. The chain has TRBV7-6 and TRBJ1-5; the match to TRBD1 covers 8 bases. This CDR3 spans 16 amino acids. Germline lookup yields CDR1 SGHVS and CDR2 FNYEAQ. V shed 1 base, J shed 4 bases, and the junction held 6 bases outside the gene matches.

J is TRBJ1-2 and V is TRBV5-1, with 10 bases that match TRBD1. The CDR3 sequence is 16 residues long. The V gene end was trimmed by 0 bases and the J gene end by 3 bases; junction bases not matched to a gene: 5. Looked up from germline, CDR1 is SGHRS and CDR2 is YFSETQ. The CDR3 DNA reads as TGCGCCAGCAGCTTGGGACAGGGGGCGCGGGACTATGGCTACACCTTC. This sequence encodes CASSLGQGARDYGYTF.

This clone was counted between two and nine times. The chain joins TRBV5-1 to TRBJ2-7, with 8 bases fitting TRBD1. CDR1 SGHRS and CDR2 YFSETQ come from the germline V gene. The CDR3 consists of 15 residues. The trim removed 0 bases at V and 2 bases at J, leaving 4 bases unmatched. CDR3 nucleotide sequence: TGCGCCAGCAGCTTGGAGGGACAGGCCCCCTACGAGCAGTACTTC. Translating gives CASSLEGQAPYEQYF.

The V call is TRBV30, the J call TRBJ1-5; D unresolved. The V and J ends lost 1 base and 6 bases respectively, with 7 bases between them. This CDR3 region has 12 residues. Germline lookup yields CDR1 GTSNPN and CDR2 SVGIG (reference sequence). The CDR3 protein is CAWSAGSQPQHF. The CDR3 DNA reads TGTGCCTGGAGTGCGGGGAGTCAGCCCCAGCATTTT.

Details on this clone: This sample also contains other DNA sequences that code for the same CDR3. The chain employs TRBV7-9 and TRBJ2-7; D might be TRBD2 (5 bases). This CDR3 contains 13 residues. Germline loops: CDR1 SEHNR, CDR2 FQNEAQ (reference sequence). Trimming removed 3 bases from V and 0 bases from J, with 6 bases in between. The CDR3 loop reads CASSLRDSYEQYV. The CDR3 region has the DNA TGTGCCAGCAGCTTGAGGGACTCCTACGAGCAGTACGTC.

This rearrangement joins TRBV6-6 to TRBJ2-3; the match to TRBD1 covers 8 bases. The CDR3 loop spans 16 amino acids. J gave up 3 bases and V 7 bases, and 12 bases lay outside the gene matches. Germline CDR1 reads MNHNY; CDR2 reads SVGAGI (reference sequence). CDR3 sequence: CASTTDRTGRTDTQYF. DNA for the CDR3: TGTGCCAGCACCACCGACCGGACAGGGAGAACAGATACGCAGTATTTT.

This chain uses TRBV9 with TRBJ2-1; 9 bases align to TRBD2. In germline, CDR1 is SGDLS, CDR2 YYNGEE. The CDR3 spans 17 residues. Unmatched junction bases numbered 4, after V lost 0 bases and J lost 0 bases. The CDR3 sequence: CASSVGTSAFSYNEQFF. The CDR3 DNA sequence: TGTGCCAGCAGCGTAGGGACTAGCGCCTTCTCCTACAATGAGCAGTTCTTC.

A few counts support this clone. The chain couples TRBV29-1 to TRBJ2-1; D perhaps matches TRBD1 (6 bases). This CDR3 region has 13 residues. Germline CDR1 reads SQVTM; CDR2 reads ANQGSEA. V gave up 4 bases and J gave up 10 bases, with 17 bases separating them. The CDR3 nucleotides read TGCAGCGTTGTAACAGGGTTCGACAGGGAGCAGTTCTTC. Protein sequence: CSVVTGFDREQFF.

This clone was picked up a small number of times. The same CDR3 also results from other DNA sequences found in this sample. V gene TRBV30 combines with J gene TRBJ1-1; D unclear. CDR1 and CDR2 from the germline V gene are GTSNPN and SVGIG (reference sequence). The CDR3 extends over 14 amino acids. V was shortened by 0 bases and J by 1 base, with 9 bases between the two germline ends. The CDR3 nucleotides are TGTGCCTGGAGTGTACTAGGAGGGAACACTGAAGCTTTCTTT. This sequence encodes CAWSVLGGNTEAFF. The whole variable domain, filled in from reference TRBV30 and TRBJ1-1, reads SQTIHQWPATLVQPVGSPLSLECTVEGTSNPNLYWYRQAAGRGLQLLFYSVGIGQISSEVPQNLSASRPQDRQFILSSKKLLLSDSGFYLCAWSVLGGNTEAFFGQGTRLTVV.

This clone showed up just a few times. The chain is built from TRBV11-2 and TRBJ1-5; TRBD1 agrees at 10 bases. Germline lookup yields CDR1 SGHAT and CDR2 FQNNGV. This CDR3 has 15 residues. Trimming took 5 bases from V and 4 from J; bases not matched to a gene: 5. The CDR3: CASSMAGQGNQPQHF. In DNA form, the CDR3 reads TGTGCCAGCAGCATGGCGGGACAGGGGAATCAGCCCCAGCATTTT.

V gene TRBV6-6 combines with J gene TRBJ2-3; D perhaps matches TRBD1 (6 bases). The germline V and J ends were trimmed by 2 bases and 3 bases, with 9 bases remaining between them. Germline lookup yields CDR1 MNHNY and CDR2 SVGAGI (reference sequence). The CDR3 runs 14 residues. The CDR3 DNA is TGTGCCAGCAGTTACGGACAGATTACAGATACGCAGTATTTT. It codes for CASSYGQITDTQYF.

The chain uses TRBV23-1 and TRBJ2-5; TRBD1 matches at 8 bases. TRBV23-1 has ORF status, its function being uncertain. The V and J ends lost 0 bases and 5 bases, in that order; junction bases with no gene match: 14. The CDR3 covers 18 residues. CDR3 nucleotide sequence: TGCGCCAGCAGTCAATCCGGGTCGGCGAACAGGGGGATTGAGACCCAGTACTTC. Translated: CASSQSGSANRGIETQYF.

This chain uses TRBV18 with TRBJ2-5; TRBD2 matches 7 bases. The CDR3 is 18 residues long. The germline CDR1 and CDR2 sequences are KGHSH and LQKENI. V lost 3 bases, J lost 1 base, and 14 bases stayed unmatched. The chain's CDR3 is CASSPYLTLTSLQETQYF. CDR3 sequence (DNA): TGTGCCAGCTCACCCTATTTGACTCTGACTAGCCTCCAAGAGACCCAGTACTTC.

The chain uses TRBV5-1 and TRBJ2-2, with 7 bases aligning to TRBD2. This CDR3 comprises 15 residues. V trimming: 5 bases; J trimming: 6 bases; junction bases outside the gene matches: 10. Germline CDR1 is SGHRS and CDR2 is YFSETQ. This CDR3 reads CASRRVAGVAGELFF. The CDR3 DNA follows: TGCGCCAGCAGAAGGGTGGCGGGAGTAGCCGGGGAGCTGTTTTTT.

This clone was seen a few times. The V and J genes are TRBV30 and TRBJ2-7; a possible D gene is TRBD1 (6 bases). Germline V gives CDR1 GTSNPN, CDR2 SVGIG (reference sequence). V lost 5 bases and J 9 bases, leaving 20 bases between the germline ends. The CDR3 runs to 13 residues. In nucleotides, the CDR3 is TGTGCCTGGGGACTCTCAGGGGACCTAAGGCAGTACTTC. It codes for CAWGLSGDLRQYF.

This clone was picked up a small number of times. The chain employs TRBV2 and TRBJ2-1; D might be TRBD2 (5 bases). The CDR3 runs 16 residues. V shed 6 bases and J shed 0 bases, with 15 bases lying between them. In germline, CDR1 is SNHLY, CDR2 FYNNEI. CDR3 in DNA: TGTGCCAGCAGGGGGTTAATAGCGAGCTCCTACAATGAGCAGTTCTTC. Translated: CASRGLIASSYNEQFF.

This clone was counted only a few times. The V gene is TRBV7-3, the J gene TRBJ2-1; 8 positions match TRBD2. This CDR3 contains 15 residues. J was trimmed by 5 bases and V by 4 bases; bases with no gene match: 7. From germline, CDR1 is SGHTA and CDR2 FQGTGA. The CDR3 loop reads CASSSNSGAHNEQFF. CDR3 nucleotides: TGTGCCAGCAGCTCTAATAGCGGGGCTCACAATGAGCAGTTCTTC.

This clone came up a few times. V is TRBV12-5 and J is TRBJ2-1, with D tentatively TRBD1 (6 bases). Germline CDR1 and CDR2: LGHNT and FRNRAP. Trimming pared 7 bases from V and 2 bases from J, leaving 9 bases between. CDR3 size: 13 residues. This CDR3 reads CASAGQTYNEQFF. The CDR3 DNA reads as TGTGCTAGTGCCGGACAGACCTACAATGAGCAGTTCTTC.

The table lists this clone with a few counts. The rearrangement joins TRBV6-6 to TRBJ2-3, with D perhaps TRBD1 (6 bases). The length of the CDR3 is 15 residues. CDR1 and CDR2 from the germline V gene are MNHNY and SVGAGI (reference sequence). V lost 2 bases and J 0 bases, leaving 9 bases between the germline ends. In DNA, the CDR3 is TGTGCCAGCAGTTACGACAGGCCTAGCACAGATACGCAGTATTTT. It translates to CASSYDRPSTDTQYF.

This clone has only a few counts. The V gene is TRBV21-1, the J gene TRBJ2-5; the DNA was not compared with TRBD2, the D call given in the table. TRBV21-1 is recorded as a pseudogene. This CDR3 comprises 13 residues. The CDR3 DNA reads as TGTGCCAGCAGCAAAGGACTACAAGAGACCCAGTACTTC. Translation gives CASSKGLQETQYF.

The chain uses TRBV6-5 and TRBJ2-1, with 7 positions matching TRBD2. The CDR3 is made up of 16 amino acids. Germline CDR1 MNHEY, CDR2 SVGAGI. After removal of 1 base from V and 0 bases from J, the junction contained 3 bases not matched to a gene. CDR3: CASSYLLATSYNEQFF. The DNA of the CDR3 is TGTGCCAGCAGTTACTTACTAGCGACCTCCTACAATGAGCAGTTCTTC.

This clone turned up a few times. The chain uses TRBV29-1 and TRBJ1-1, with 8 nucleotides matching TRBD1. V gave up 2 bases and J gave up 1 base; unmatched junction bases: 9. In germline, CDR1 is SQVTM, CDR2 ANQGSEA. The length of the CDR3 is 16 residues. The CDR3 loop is CSVEWRGDRPNTEAFF. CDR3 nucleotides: TGCAGCGTTGAATGGCGTGGGGACAGGCCGAACACTGAAGCTTTCTTT.